This T cell receptor (beta chain) appears in the sequencing data of a study of human T cells and chemical hapten exposure. General study results and limits: There were significantly more large CDR3 similarity clusters among expanded TCRs than among controls.

This clonotype was seen a few times. Its antigen remains unknown. TCRdb analysed the RACE reads with MiXCR anew, one entry per CDR3 protein. In the table there are approximately 400,000 distinct CDR3 sequences, approximately 4.4% of which are singletons. Time point of the sample: patch test 1, 2 weeks after DPC sensitization. The sample's treatment: therapeutic diphenylcyclopropenone sensitization with weekly scalp DPC. Prior to each patch test being applied, blood was drawn. The J segment lost 5 bases and the V segment lost 0 bases, leaving 6 bases of the junction unmatched. The CDR3 runs to 16 residues.

V is TRBV12-3 or TRBV12-4 and J is TRBJ2-5; 10 nucleotides agree with TRBD2. The receptor's source is a woman aged 45-59 years with alopecia areata. Some clones in this sample may be carry-over from other donors' samples. The starting material was whole blood, obtained in connection with sensitization to the hapten diphenylcyclopropenone (DPC). The CDR3 DNA reads as TGTGCCAGCAGTTTAGCGCCGGGACTAGCGCTGGAGACCCAGTACTTC. It specifies CASSLAPGLALETQYF.